A single sample is the source of the 7 T cell receptor beta chains below, sequenced in a study of T cell clonality in common variable immunodeficiency. Clones were sequenced by immunoSEQ multiplex PCR, and TCRdb holds only the in-frame ones, with some missing. This table holds 50,000 to 60,000 clones with no singletons; the top ten claim about 2%. The sample consisted of peripheral blood mononuclear cells. These TCRs come from a person aged 18-70 years in good health.

This clone was observed a few times. From the germline J gene comes the end of the CDR3, since the read stops 3 residues before it. The chain carries TRBV6-1 and TRBJ2-3; tentative D call: TRBD1 (6 bases). Per germline, CDR1 MNHNS and CDR2 SASEGT. This CDR3 has 16 amino acids. CDR3 bases read: TGTGCCAGCAGTGCTAACAGGGTAGAAAGCAATCAGCCG. It translates to CASSANRVESNQP. The full CDR3 reads CASSANRVESNQPQYF.

In this sample, this clone turned up many times. The DNA ends 3 residues before the CDR3 does, and the rest of the CDR3 is filled in from the germline J gene. The chain carries TRBV5-4 and TRBJ2-7, with D possibly matching TRBD1 (6 bases). V lost 4 bases and J 4 bases, leaving 12 bases between the germline ends. CDR3 length: 13 residues. CDR1 SGHNT and CDR2 YYREEE come from the germline V gene (reference sequence). The sequenced part of the CDR3 DNA is TGTGCCAGCAGCACCAACACAGGGTACGAG. Protein sequence: CASSTNTGYE. The whole CDR3 reads CASSTNTGYEQYF.

This clone was observed many times. The read terminates 3 residues before the CDR3 end, so the remaining end is supplied by the germline J gene. The chain recombines TRBV7-3 with TRBJ2-1, with D hard to call. The CDR3 length is 17 residues. Germline assignment: CDR1 SGHTA and CDR2 FQGTGA. V was cut by 4 bases and J by 4 bases, with 20 bases left in between. The CDR3 region is CASSSAPRSSLYNEQFF. Partial CDR3 DNA: TGTGCCAGCAGCTCCGCCCCCAGGTCCTCACTTTACAATGAG. The full variable domain, with the rest looked up from reference TRBV7-3 and TRBJ2-1, is GAGVSQTPSNKVTEKGKYVELRCDPISGHTALYWYRQSLGQGPEFLIYFQGTGAADDSGLPNDRFFAVRPEGSVSTLKIQRTERGDSAVYLCASSSAPRSSLYNEQFFGPGTRLTVL.

This clone showed up many times. The CDR3 extends 3 residues past the end of the read, so its final part is completed from the germline J gene. The V gene is TRBV28, the J gene TRBJ2-1; D ambiguous. V was pared by 3 bases and J by 7 bases, with 4 bases between. CDR3 length: 11 residues. Germline CDR1 reads MDHEN; CDR2 reads SYDVKM. Incomplete CDR3 DNA: TGTGCCAGCAGTTTCCTTAATGAG. Its protein product is CASSFLNE. The full CDR3 protein is CASSFLNEQFF.

There are many counts of this clone. With the read ending 3 residues before the CDR3 end, the germline J gene is used to fill in that end. The V and J genes are TRBV7-2 and TRBJ1-2; possibly TRBD1 for D (6 bases). The CDR3 runs to 12 residues. Germline lookup yields CDR1 SGHTA and CDR2 FQGNSA. Between the trimmed V and J ends, which lost 5 bases and 5 bases, there was a span of 9 bases. The CDR3 is CASSLDRYGYTF. Incomplete CDR3 DNA: TGTGCCAGCAGCCTGGACAGATATGGC.

This clone was counted many times. The read halts 3 residues ahead of the CDR3 end, with the missing end drawn from the germline J gene. This chain uses TRBV4-2 with TRBJ1-3; 7 positions agree with TRBD1. The germline V gene has CDR1 LGHNA and CDR2 YNFKEQ. V dropped 5 bases and J dropped 2; count of bases not matched to a gene: 9. There are 16 residues in the CDR3. The CDR3 DNA, read in part, is TGTGCCAGCAGCGAGCAGGGGGTATCAGCTGGAAACACC. It is translated as CASSEQGVSAGNT. The full-length CDR3 reads as CASSEQGVSAGNTIYF.

In its sample, this clone was seen many times. The CDR3 end lies 3 residues beyond the end of the read and is filled in from the germline J gene. This sequence joins TRBV6-2 or TRBV6-3 and TRBJ2-3, with 11 bases matching TRBD2. The CDR3 extends over 15 amino acids. The germline V gene has CDR1 MNHEY and CDR2 SVGEGT. Partial CDR3 DNA: TGTGCCAGCAGCCGACGAGGGACTAGCGGAGAGACG. Translated, it gives CASSRRGTSGET. The whole CDR3 sequence is CASSRRGTSGETQYF.